A selection of T cell receptor beta chains follows, all from one sample in a study of blood T cell repertoires in COVID-19. Assay used: immunoSEQ multiplex PCR; TCRdb lists only in-frame clones, some missing. This repertoire shows around 80,000 clones, around 86% found once; its top ten account for under 35%. Sequencing input: peripheral blood. The receptors come from a human donor in a cohort sampled during active COVID-19. The CDR3 runs from the conserved cysteine through the conserved F or W. A D gene is named only where the DNA matches it firmly. Size is stated for part of the rows, as once, few or many counts, or as a class when the clone is expanded.

TRBV5-1	NA	TRBJ2-2	NA	TGCGCCAGCAGCTTGGAGGGGAACGGGGAGCTGTTTTTT	CASSLEGNGELFF
TRBV12-3/TRBV12-4	NA	TRBJ1-2	NA	TGTGCCAGCAGTTTACAGGCGAACTATGGCTACACCTTC	CASSLQANYGYTF
TRBV2	NA	TRBJ2-2	TRBD1	TGTGCCAGCAGTCGGGACAGGGCGAACACCGGGGAGCTGTTTTTT	CASSRDRANTGELFF
TRBV5-1	NA	TRBJ2-7	NA	TGCGCCAGCAGCGTAAGTTCTAGCGCGGAGGCGATCGAGCAGTACTTC	CASSVSSSAEAIEQYF
TRBV7-9	NA	TRBJ1-5	NA	TGTGCCAGCAGCTTAGTAGGGAGACAGCCCCAGCATTTT	CASSLVGRQPQHF
TRBV7-6	few	TRBJ2-3	TRBD2	TGTGCCAGCAGCTTGCCGGCGGGGGGGATAGATACGCAGTATTTT	CASSLPAGGIDTQYF
TRBV11-3	once	TRBJ2-2	TRBD1	TGTGCCAGCAGCTCCCCTGACAGGGGCACCGGGGAGCTGTTTTTT	CASSSPDRGTGELFF
TRBV5-1	NA	TRBJ2-2	NA	TGCGCCAGCAGCTTCTATGATACCGGGGAGCTGTTTTTT	CASSFYDTGELFF
TRBV11-2	NA	TRBJ2-7	NA	TGTGCCAGCAGCTTAGGGCAGGACTACGAGCAGTACTTC	CASSLGQDYEQYF
TRBV19	NA	TRBJ2-7	TRBD1	TGTGCCAGCGGACCCCAGGACAGGGACCTCCACGAGCAGTACTTC	CASGPQDRDLHEQYF
TRBV18	NA	TRBJ2-5	TRBD2	TGTGCCAGCTCACCAATCCTCGGGAGGGAGACCCAGTACTTC	CASSPILGRETQYF
TRBV6-5	NA	TRBJ1-1	NA	TGTGCCAGCGGCGGTCTGCCGGTAGCTTTCTTT	CASGGLPVAFF
TRBV10-1	once	TRBJ2-2	NA	TGCGCCAGCAGTGTAGCACAGGCCCGAACCGGGGAGCTGTTTTTT	CASSVAQARTGELFF
TRBV5-1	NA	TRBJ2-3	NA	TGCGCCAGCAGCTCTTTCACAGATACGCAGTATTTT	CASSSFTDTQYF